The sequence of this T cell receptor (beta chain) was determined in a study of blood T cell repertoires in COVID-19 (dated by TCRdb to 2018 to 2021). Context from the whole study: Samples from collaborators originated in the United States, Italy and Spain and spanned both the acute and convalescent phases of COVID-19. The prospective study material was composed of cDNA or gDNA derived from T cells, B-cell-depleted T cells, or PBMCs. The dataset comprised deeply sampled blood TCRbeta repertoires from subjects exposed to, actively infected with, or recovered from COVID-19. The repertoires were released in a freely available public database intended as a resource for research on the immune response to SARS-CoV-2. Samples came from the ongoing ImmuneRACE study (first 160 participants) plus 1,254 subjects from 6 global collaborators. The sample metadata nearly always contained a de-identified subject ID, COVID-19 status, age in years and sex. HLA class I and class II types, where available, came from metadata supplied by the sample provider rather than from assay-based typing.

TCRbeta CDR3 regions were amplified from genomic DNA using the immunoSEQ Assay, a bias-controlled multiplex PCR. Under the source paper's analysis protocol: Within the assay, amplification of reference gene primers was used to estimate how many nucleated cells each sample contained. To quantify the absolute abundance of each unique TCRbeta CDR3 rearrangement, sequence reads were collapsed and filtered. Productive Simpson clonality was computed per sample as the square root of Simpson's diversity index over productive rearrangements. The immuneACCESS repertoire file appears here via TCRdb, limited to in-frame rearrangements. These files lack a portion of the clones; in checked studies, under half of the deficit traces to unresolved V genes, and the cause of the others is not known. D and trimming come from the DNA, and the V and J calls and clone size come from that table. The sample has around 270,000 clones on record, around four fifths of them singletons. The ten most abundant clones make up 4.2% of the sample.

Relative to germline, V is 5 bases shorter and J is 3 bases shorter, with 11 bases between their ends. The germline V gene (reference sequence) gives CDR1 as SEHNR and CDR2 as FQNEAQ. The CDR3 measures 13 amino acids from cysteine to phenylalanine. Kept here is only the CDR3 DNA, which spans 39 bases and is read in frame from base 1. Concerning this clone: Its antigen remains unidentified. Per-base quality was not reported, and no clone a single base away is much larger than it.

The collaborating institutions used their own protocols to collect whole blood in K2EDTA tubes. For TCRbeta analysis, collaborators shipped samples as frozen whole blood, isolated PBMCs, or DNA extracted from either of those sample types. Points the paper makes about the study in general: The quantity of clinical and demographic metadata differed by source and by participant and was supplied without curation.

Sequenced input: peripheral blood. The rearrangement combines TRBV7-9 with TRBJ2-7; the D gene remains uncertain. The clonotype comes from a man aged 55 to 69 with acute or convalescent COVID-19. CDR3 reads: CASSPILYYEQYF. In nucleotides, the sequence is TGTGCCAGCAGCCCCATTCTATACTACGAGCAGTACTTC. Extended through the reference TRBV7-9 and TRBJ2-7 proteins, this CDR3 yields the full variable domain: DTGVSQNPRHKITKRGQNVTFRCDPISEHNRLYWYRQTLGQGPEFLTYFQNEAQLEKSRLLSDRFSAERPKGSFSTLEIQRTEQGDSAMYLCASSPILYYEQYFGPGTRLTVT.